This T cell receptor (beta chain) was obtained from a study of memory CD4+ T cells and cytomegalovirus serostatus. Looking at the study overall: Healthy Belgian adult donors included under ten CMV-positive and 24 CMV-negative people. Findings and limits, study-wide: Suggested: most of the CMV-linked TCR signature lies in CD4+ memory cells. Median bootstrapped AUC for CMV status was approximately 0.95 originally, less than 0.93 US-trained.

For this clone: Its specificity is unknown.

Trimming removed 11 bases from V and 4 bases from J; junction bases left unmatched: 11. In germline, CDR1 is LNHDA, CDR2 SQIVND (reference sequence). CDR3 length equals 14 residues. The sort gate was single viable CD3+CD4+CD8-CD45RO+ cells for memory CD4+ T cells. After thawing, CD4+ T cells were positively selected. TCRdb keeps only in-frame clones here, not all; method: immunoSEQ multiplex PCR. The sample holds fewer than 50,000 clones; around 78% are singletons and the top ten take about 6.8%. The origin of this receptor is an adult in good health and CMV-seronegative. Sequenced: memory CD4+ T cells from blood. V and J are TRBV19 and TRBJ1-5, with TRBD1 matching 7 bases. The CDR3 is CAVLDRVRNQPQHF. The DNA for the CDR3 is TGTGCCGTCTTAGACAGGGTCCGTAATCAGCCCCAGCATTTT.